Described below is a single T cell receptor beta chain sequence and its context. What it binds is not known. This record comes from a study of blood T cells in healthy people across ages. Then a second PCR, running about 6 to 12 cycles, was carried out with a sample-barcoded 5' primer and a J-beta primer mix. TCRdb analysed the 5' RACE reads with MiXCR anew, one entry per CDR3 protein. The data show around 700,000 distinct CDR3 sequences, about 25% seen once. There are 15 residues in the CDR3. The germline gives CDR1 SEHNR, CDR2 FQNEAQ (reference sequence). With V trimmed by 4 bases and J by 0 bases, 2 bases remained unmatched. Study-level results: The unsorted PBMCs prevented any conclusive comparison of naive versus antigen-experienced cells.

The same specimen was also included in a second study, on T cells of mothers and their children. That report notes: Thymic selection molds TCR recombination output in much the same way for related pairs as for unrelated pairs.

The rearrangement uses TRBV7-9 and TRBJ2-7; 11 nucleotides line up with TRBD1. This clonotype originated in a boy aged 5 to 17 in good health. Sequenced input: blood. This chain's CDR3 is CASSSGQGASYEQYF. CDR3 in DNA: TGTGCCAGCAGCTCCGGACAGGGGGCCTCCTACGAGCAGTACTTC.